The entry that follows covers one T cell receptor beta chain sequence. Its antigen is not known. The data were obtained in a study of CD8+ T cells in alopecia areata. Study context: Treatment ran 6 to 18 months, with 6 months of follow-up afterward.

Study-level points and caveats: Higher clonality than in normal scalp was seen in lesional scalp, especially alopecia totalis/universalis. Clonality in the scalp and expanded CD8+ clones ranked among the top 100 were significantly decreased by tofacitinib.

The V gene end was trimmed by 5 bases and the J gene end by 4 bases; junction bases not matched to a gene: 8. In germline, CDR1 is SGHVS, CDR2 FNYEAQ. The CDR3 length is 16 residues. The treatment was: oral pan-JAK inhibitor, 5-10 mg twice daily. Reverse transcribed after extraction, RNA yielded cDNA as the sequencing template. Libraries were prepared by immunoSEQ multiplex PCR; TCRdb keeps only in-frame clonotypes and omits some of them. Among approximately 120,000 clones listed, around 60% were seen once. The chain has TRBV7-6 and TRBJ1-3; TRBD1 aligns across 10 bases. The TCR originated in a human donor with alopecia areata. The sequences come from CD4+ T cells sorted from blood, collected at week 4, from a patient treated with tofacitinib. This chain's CDR3 is CASSTGTGVGGNTIYF. DNA of the CDR3: TGTGCCAGCAGCACCGGGACAGGGGTGGGAGGAAACACCATATATTTT.